This passage covers 16 T cell receptor beta chains from one sample sequenced in a study of T-cell reconstitution after alpha-beta-depleted transplantation in children. It was with unique molecular identifiers that the TCRbeta library was prepared. TCRdb reprocessed the PCR reads with MiXCR, giving one entry per CDR3 protein. The profile shows roughly 670,000 distinct CDR3 sequences, 13% of them singletons. The sample was PBMCs, taken before TCRalphabeta/CD19-depleted stem cell transplant. The receptors shown here come from a girl aged 2-10 years with congenital amegakaryocytic thrombocytopenia, due to receive a stem cell transplant.

This clonotype was seen many times. This chain uses TRBV29-1 with TRBJ2-7, with D perhaps matching TRBD1 (7 bases). CDR3 length equals 14 residues. Germline-derived CDR1 and CDR2 are SQVTM and ANQGSEA. Trimming shortened V by 4 bases and J by 5 bases, and 18 bases separated the two germline ends. Here the CDR3 DNA reads TGCAGCGTTGTGGGGACTGGGACAGCAGACGAGCAGTACTTC. This translates into CSVVGTGTADEQYF.

This clonotype was picked up many times. This chain uses TRBV6-1 with TRBJ2-5; TRBD2 might be the D (6 bases). In germline, CDR1 is MNHNS, CDR2 SASEGT. Trimming shortened V by 6 bases and J by 3 bases, and 17 bases separated the two germline ends. CDR3 length equals 15 residues. CDR3 bases: TGTGCCAGCAGGCGGGGACCGGGACGGGAAGAGACCCAGTACTTC. It is translated as CASRRGPGREETQYF.

This clonotype was recorded at least ten times. The chain carries TRBV5-1 and TRBJ2-7; 7 positions agree with TRBD2. This CDR3 spans 15 amino acids. The germline V gene encodes CDR1 SGHRS and CDR2 YFSETQ. V trimming: 0 bases; J trimming: 4 bases; junction bases outside the gene matches: 7. The CDR3 DNA is TGCGCCAGCAGCTTGGTTGGCCTAGCGGATTACGAGCAGTACTTC. It specifies CASSLVGLADYEQYF.

This clonotype has a handful of counts. The V gene is TRBV14, the J gene TRBJ2-3; D gene uncertain. The CDR3 loop spans 15 amino acids. Germline CDR1 reads SGHDN; CDR2 reads FVKESK. V was pared by 5 bases and J by 2 bases, with 14 bases between. CDR3 nucleotides: TGTGCCAGCAGCTATCACTTGGCGGCCACAGATACGCAGTATTTT. Residues: CASSYHLAATDTQYF. The whole variable domain, remainder taken from reference TRBV14 and TRBJ2-3, is EAGVTQFPSHSVIEKGQTVTLRCDPISGHDNLYWYRRVMGKEIKFLLHFVKESKQDESGMPNNRFLAERTGGTYSTLKVQPAELEDSGVYFCASSYHLAATDTQYFGPGTRLTVL.

This clonotype was counted ten times or more. V is TRBV5-1 and J is TRBJ2-3; D possibly corresponds to TRBD2 (5 bases). The CDR3 is 14 residues long. V was clipped by 4 bases and J by 6 bases, with 15 bases between them. CDR1 is SGHRS, CDR2 YFSETQ, per germline. The DNA of the CDR3 is TGCGCCAGCAGCCTCCGGACTGCCTCTGATACGCAGTATTTT. Protein: CASSLRTASDTQYF.

This clonotype was counted at least ten times. The V call is TRBV6-5, the J call TRBJ1-5, with D maybe TRBD1 (5 bases). Per germline, CDR1 MNHEY and CDR2 SVGAGI. V was pared by 0 bases and J by 7 bases, with 13 bases between. This CDR3 region has 15 residues. CDR3 bases: TGTGCCAGCAGTTACTCCAGCGGGGAGGGGCAGCCCCAGCATTTT. Its protein is CASSYSSGEGQPQHF.

J is TRBJ2-1 and V is TRBV3-1, with 7 bases identical to TRBD1. The CDR3 sequence is 14 residues long. V shed 3 bases, J shed 9 bases, and the junction held 8 bases outside the gene matches. CDR1 is LGHDT and CDR2 is YNNKEL in the germline V gene (reference sequence). The CDR3 nucleotides read TGTGCCAGCAGCCACAGTCAAGGGGGCGGTGAGCAGTTCTTC. Amino acid sequence: CASSHSQGGGEQFF.

The genes are TRBV12-3 or TRBV12-4 and TRBJ2-6; D possibly corresponds to TRBD2 (5 bases). V was pared by 3 bases and J by 2 bases, with 26 bases between. CDR3 length: 21 amino acids. The CDR3 nucleotides are TGTGCCAGCAGTTTGAATGGGCGAGGGCTCCCAGTGTTGGCTGGGGCCAACGTCCTGACTTTC. Amino acids: CASSLNGRGLPVLAGANVLTF.

Only one count was recorded for this clonotype. V is TRBV18 and J is TRBJ2-3; TRBD2 aligns across 9 bases. This CDR3 region has 16 residues. Germline V gene data show CDR1 as KGHSH and CDR2 as LQKENI. With 4 bases clipped from V and 0 bases from J, the junction kept 5 bases outside the gene matches. CDR3: CASSRLAEPSTDTQYF. The CDR3 DNA follows: TGTGCCAGCTCACGACTAGCGGAACCTAGCACAGATACGCAGTATTTT. The whole variable domain, remainder taken from reference TRBV18 and TRBJ2-3, is NAGVMQNPRHLVRRRGQEARLRCSPMKGHSHVYWYRQLPEEGLKFMVYLQKENIIDESGMPKERFSAEFPKEGPSILRIQQVVRGDSAAYFCASSRLAEPSTDTQYFGPGTRLTVL.

This clonotype was found a few times. V and J are TRBV2 and TRBJ2-7; 7 bases align to TRBD1. The CDR3 runs to 13 residues. V lost 5 bases and J lost 4; bases outside the gene matches: 5. Germline V CDR1 and CDR2: SNHLY, FYNNEI. The CDR3 region has the DNA TGTGCCAGCAGTCGAGGGGGCGCGTACGAGCAGTACTTC. It encodes CASSRGGAYEQYF.

Of note for this clonotype: A much larger clone lies one base from this, so it may be a read error. The rearrangement links TRBV20-1 to TRBJ2-2, with 8 positions matching TRBD2. The CDR3 runs to 20 residues. CDR1 is DFQATT, CDR2 SNEGSKA, per germline (reference sequence). The CDR3 nucleotides read TGCAGTACTAGAGCCTTCTCAGGACTAGCAGAACACCGGAACACCGGGGAGCTGTTTTTT. Its protein product is CSTRAFSGLAEHRNTGELFF.

This clonotype was detected a few times. V is TRBV11-2 and J is TRBJ2-7; TRBD2 matches 15 bases. Germline V gene lookup returns CDR1 SGHAT and CDR2 FQNNGV. V trimming: 3 bases; J trimming: 4 bases; junction bases outside the gene matches: 10. There are 18 residues in the CDR3. The CDR3 here is CASSFGLAGGPLVYEQYF. As DNA, the CDR3 is TGTGCCAGCAGCTTTGGACTAGCGGGAGGGCCCCTTGTGTACGAGCAGTACTTC.

This clonotype was found many times. The chain has TRBV12-3 or TRBV12-4 and TRBJ2-7; D gene ambiguous. CDR3 length: 14 amino acids. V was shortened by 4 bases and J by 0 bases, with 10 bases between the two germline ends. For the CDR3, the DNA is TGTGCCAGCAGTTCCAAGGGAAGCTCCTACGAGCAGTACTTC. Residues: CASSSKGSSYEQYF.

This clonotype was seen many times. V and J are TRBV5-1 and TRBJ2-7; TRBD1 is a possible D gene (6 bases). This CDR3 comprises 14 residues. V lost 0 bases and J lost 3, with 10 bases in between. Per the germline V gene, CDR1 is SGHRS and CDR2 is YFSETQ. CDR3 DNA sequence: TGCGCCAGCAGCTTGGAACAGGGATACTACGAGCAGTACTTC. This gives the protein CASSLEQGYYEQYF.

The chain uses TRBV29-1 and TRBJ2-2; 8 bases are a match to TRBD1. The CDR3 spans 13 residues. V gave up 4 bases and J gave up 7 bases; unmatched junction bases: 5. CDR1 is SQVTM, CDR2 ANQGSEA, per germline. The CDR3: CSVVQGAHGELFF. Written as DNA, the CDR3 is TGCAGCGTTGTTCAGGGGGCTCACGGGGAGCTGTTTTTT.

This clonotype was picked up many times. This rearrangement joins TRBV20-1 to TRBJ2-1, with TRBD1 matching over 9 bases. Per germline, CDR1 DFQATT and CDR2 SNEGSKA (reference sequence). V shed 5 bases and J 6 bases; nucleotides not matched to a gene: 8. This CDR3 spans 14 amino acids. The CDR3 loop is CSADRDRAPNEQFF. CDR3 in DNA: TGCAGTGCTGACCGGGACAGGGCCCCCAATGAGCAGTTCTTC.